This TCR beta chain appears in the sequencing data of a study of blood T cell repertoires in COVID-19. Whole-study context: Specimens from acute and convalescent COVID-19 originated in the United States, Italy and Spain.

Original processing notes: Amplification of reference gene primers was used by the study to estimate nucleated cell counts. Profiling relied on immunoSEQ multiplex PCR, and the TCRdb table lists in-frame clones only, not all of them. The V and J calls and clone size come from that table; D and trimming were worked out from the DNA. The sample has about 120,000 clones; roughly 80% are singletons. This CDR3 region has 17 residues. In germline, CDR1 is LGHNA, CDR2 YSLEER. V trimming: 2 bases; J trimming: 1 base; junction bases outside the gene matches: 11. The chain carries TRBV4-3 and TRBJ2-7, with 7 bases matching TRBD1. Sequenced sample: peripheral blood. The source is a man aged 70-80 years with acute or convalescent COVID-19. CDR3 in DNA: TGCGCCAGCAGCCAACGCCTAGGACAGGACCTTTCCTACGAGCAGTACTTC. Its translation: CASSQRLGQDLSYEQYF.